This T cell receptor beta chain was identified in a study of T cell responses to AZD1222 COVID-19 vaccine. TCRdb's table, derived via immunoSEQ multiplex PCR, lists solely in-frame clones and lacks some. The sample includes fewer than 150,000 clones, more than 75% of them seen just once. The V gene lost 5 bases and the J gene lost 2 bases, with 16 bases spanning the gap. The CDR3 has 15 amino acids. The germline gives CDR1 SGHTA, CDR2 FQGTGA. This chain links TRBV7-3 with TRBJ2-7; tentatively, D is TRBD1 or TRBD2 (5 bases each). This TCR was recovered from an adult in good health. The sequencing here drew on peripheral blood, taken on day 0 of AZD1222 vaccination. CDR3 sequence reads: CASSQDGATAYEQYF. DNA of the CDR3: TGTGCCAGCAGCCAAGACGGGGCAACCGCCTACGAGCAGTACTTC.